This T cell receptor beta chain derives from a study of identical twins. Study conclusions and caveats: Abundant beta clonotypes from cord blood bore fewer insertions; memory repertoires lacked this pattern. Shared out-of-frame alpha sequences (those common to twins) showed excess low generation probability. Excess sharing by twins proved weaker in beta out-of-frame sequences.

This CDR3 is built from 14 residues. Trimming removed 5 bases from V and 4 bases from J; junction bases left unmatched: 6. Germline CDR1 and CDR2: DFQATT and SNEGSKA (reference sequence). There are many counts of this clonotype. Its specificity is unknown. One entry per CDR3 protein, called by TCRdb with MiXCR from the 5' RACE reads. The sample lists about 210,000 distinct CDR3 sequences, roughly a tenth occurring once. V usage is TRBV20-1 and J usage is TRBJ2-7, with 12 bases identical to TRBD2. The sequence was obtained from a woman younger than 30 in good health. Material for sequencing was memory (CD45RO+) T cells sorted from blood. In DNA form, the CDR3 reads TGCAGTGCTTTCGGACTAGCGGGAAAGTACGAGCAGTACTTC. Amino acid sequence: CSAFGLAGKYEQYF.